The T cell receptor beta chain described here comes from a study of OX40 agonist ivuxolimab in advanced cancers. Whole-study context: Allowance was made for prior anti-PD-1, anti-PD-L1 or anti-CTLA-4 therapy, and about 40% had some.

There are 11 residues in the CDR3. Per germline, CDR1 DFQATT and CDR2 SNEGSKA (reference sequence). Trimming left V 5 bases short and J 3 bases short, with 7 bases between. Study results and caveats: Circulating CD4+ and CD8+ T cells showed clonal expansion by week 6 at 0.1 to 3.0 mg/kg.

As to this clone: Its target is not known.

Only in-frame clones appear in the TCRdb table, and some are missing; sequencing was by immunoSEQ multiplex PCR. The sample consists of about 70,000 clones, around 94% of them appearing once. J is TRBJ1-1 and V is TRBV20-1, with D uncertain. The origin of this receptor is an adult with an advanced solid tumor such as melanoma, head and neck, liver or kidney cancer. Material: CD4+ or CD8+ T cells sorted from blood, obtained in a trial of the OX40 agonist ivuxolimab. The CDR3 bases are TGCAGTGCTGAGAAGGACACTGAAGCTTTCTTT. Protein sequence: CSAEKDTEAFF.